The entry below gives a single TCR beta chain sequence along with its context. The antigen is not known. This record belongs to a study of shared clonotypes between healthy human individuals. The V gene end was trimmed by 0 bases and the J gene end by 10 bases; junction bases not matched to a gene: 4. Per germline, CDR1 SGHRS and CDR2 YFSETQ. CDR3 size: 16 residues. The repertoire was sequenced with immunoSEQ multiplex PCR; TCRdb's copy has only in-frame clones and lacks some. The data contain some 1 million clones, around 76% of them singletons. General study points: Sorted-subset sequencing, rarefaction showed, was incomplete despite large depth. Clonotype sharing among donors was thought likely to change with sequencing depth.

The TCR sequence derives from a man younger than 30 in good health. Specimen: memory CD4+ T cells sorted from blood. Sample subset: CD45RA-negative fraction. The rearrangement links TRBV5-1 to TRBJ2-1; 16 nucleotides line up with TRBD2. The CDR3 DNA sequence: TGCGCCAGCAGCTTGGACCCGGGACTAGCGGGAGGGGAGCAGTTCTTC. It specifies CASSLDPGLAGGEQFF.